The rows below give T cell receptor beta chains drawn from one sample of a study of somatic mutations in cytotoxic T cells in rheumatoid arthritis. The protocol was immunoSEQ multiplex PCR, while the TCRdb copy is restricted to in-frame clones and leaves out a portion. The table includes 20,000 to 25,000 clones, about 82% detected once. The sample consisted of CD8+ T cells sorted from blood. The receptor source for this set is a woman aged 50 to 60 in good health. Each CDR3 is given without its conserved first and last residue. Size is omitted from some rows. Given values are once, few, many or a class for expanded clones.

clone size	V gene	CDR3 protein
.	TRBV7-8	ASSPAGDYSNQPQH
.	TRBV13	ASSSREEGGQETQY
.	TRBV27	ASSSQQGKNTEAF
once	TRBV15	ATSRDRNSQETQY
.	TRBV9	ASSAFDDQETQY
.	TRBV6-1	ASSDTSGEPYEQY
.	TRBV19	ASSIGLAGGTSTDTQY
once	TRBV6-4	ASSGQDSNEQF
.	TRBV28	ASRNRAQETQY
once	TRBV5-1	ASSLALTGANTEAF
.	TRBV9	ASSVWGQGRPDTQY
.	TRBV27	ASSSGLAEAF
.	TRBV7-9	ASSAATPGRTEAF
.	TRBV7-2	ASTYLPGQGVNTEAF
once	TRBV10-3	AMGTGGEQY
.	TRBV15	ATSRGVQGFAYEQY
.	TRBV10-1	ASSAYGDQETQY